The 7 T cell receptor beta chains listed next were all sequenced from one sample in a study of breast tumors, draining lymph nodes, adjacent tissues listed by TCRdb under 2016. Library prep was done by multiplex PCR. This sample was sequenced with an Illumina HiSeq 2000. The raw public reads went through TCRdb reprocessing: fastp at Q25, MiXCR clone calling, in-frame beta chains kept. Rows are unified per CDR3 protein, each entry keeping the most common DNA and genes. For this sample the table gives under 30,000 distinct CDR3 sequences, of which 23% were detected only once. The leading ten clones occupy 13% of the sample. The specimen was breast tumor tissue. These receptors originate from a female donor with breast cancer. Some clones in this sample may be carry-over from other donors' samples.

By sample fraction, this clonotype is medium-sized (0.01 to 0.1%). The CDR3 here is CASSLAGASTDTQYF. The CDR3 DNA reads TGTGCCAGCAGCTTAGCTGGCGCTAGCACAGATACGCAGTATTTT. The chain uses TRBV7-6 and TRBJ2-3, with D unclear. Deletions cut 0 bases from V and 0 bases from J, with 7 bases between. This CDR3 has 15 amino acids. CDR1 is SGHVS and CDR2 is FNYEAQ in the germline V gene.

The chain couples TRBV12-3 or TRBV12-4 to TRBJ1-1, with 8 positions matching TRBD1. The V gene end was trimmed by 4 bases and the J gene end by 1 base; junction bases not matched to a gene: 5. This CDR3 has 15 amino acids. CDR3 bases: TGTGCCAGCAGTTGGCCCGGACAGGGGAACACTGAAGCTTTCTTT. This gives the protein CASSWPGQGNTEAFF.

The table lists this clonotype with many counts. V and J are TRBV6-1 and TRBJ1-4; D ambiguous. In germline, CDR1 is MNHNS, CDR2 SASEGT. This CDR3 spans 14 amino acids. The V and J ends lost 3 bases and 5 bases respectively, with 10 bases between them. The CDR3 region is CASSEGSSNEKLFF. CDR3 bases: TGTGCCAGCAGTGAGGGGTCGAGCAATGAAAAACTGTTTTTT.

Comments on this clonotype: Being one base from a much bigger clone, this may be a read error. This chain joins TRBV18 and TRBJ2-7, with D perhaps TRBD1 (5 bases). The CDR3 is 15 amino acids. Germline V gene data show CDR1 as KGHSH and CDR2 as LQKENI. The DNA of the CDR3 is TGTGCCAGCTCACTCGAACAGGATTCCTCCTACGAGCAGTCCTTC. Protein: CASSLEQDSSYEQSF.

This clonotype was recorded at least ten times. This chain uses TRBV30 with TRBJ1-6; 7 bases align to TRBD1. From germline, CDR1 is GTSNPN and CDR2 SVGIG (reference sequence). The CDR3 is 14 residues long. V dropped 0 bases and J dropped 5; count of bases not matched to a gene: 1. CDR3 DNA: TGTGCCTGGAGTGTAGGACAGGATAATTCACCCCTCCACTTT. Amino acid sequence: CAWSVGQDNSPLHF.

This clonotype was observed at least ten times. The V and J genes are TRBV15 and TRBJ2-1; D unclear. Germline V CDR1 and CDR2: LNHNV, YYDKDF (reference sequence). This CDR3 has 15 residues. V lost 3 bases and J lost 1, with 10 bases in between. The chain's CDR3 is CATSRVGRSYNEQFF. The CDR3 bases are TGTGCCACCAGCAGGGTTGGGCGTTCCTACAATGAGCAGTTCTTC.

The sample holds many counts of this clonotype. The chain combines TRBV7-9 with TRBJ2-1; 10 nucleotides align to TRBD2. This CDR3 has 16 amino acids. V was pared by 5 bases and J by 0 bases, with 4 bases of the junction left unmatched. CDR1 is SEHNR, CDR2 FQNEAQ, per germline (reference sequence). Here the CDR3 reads CASSPPSGSSYNEQFF. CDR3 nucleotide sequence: TGTGCCAGCAGCCCCCCTAGCGGGAGCTCCTACAATGAGCAGTTCTTC.